This is a list of T cell receptor beta chains from one sample in a study of cytomegalovirus exposure and HLA in healthy donors. Data came from immunoSEQ multiplex PCR; TCRdb stores just in-frame clones and leaves some out. The profile shows under 250,000 clones, 85% of them singletons. The sample consisted of PBMCs. The receptors stem from a girl aged 2 to 10 in good health and CMV-seronegative. Each CDR3 is given with its conserved first and last residue. D genes are given only for firm matches. Size is stated for part of the rows, as once, few or many counts, or as a class when the clone is expanded.

j_gene,abundance,v_gene,d_gene,len,CDR3nt,CDR3aa
TRBJ1-4,.,TRBV7-8,TRBD1,17,TGTGCCAGCAGCTCGTTTCGCCCGGGACAGGGGAATGAAAAACTGTTTTTT,CASSSFRPGQGNEKLFF
TRBJ2-7,.,TRBV4-1,TRBD2,15,TGCGCCAGCAGCCCCATGACTAGCGGGCGTTTCGAGCAGTACTTC,CASSPMTSGRFEQYF
TRBJ1-4,.,TRBV29-1,TRBD1,12,TGCAGCGTCGGGACAGGGTATGAAAAACTGTTTTTT,CSVGTGYEKLFF
TRBJ1-1,.,TRBV27,.,15,TGTGCCAGCAGTCGTAGGGCCTCCTGGGGGGCTGAAGCTTTCTTT,CASSRRASWGAEAFF
TRBJ2-7,.,TRBV7-2,.,15,TGTGCCAGCAGCTTGAGACCAGGGCCAGACTACGAGCAGTACTTC,CASSLRPGPDYEQYF
TRBJ2-7,few,TRBV5-4,.,13,TGTGCCAGCAGCAACGGGGTTTCTTACGAGCAGTACTTC,CASSNGVSYEQYF
TRBJ2-3,.,TRBV27,.,14,TGTGCCAGCAGTCCCCAGGAGCGGAGAGATACGCAGTATTTT,CASSPQERRDTQYF
TRBJ1-1,.,TRBV5-1,TRBD1,14,TGCGCCAGCAGCCCAGGGGGCATGAACACTGAAGCTTTCTTT,CASSPGGMNTEAFF
TRBJ2-7,.,TRBV7-9,TRBD1,19,TGTGCCAGCAGCACCGAACAGGGGGACCCCAGGAGGAAACACTACGAGCAGTACTTC,CASSTEQGDPRRKHYEQYF
TRBJ1-1,.,TRBV12-5,TRBD1,13,TGTGCTAGTGGTCCGGACAGGGGGCGATTGGCTTTCTTT,CASGPDRGRLAFF
TRBJ1-1,.,TRBV19,TRBD1,15,TGTGCCAGTAAGTCGGGGCCCGACAGGGCCACTGAAGCTTTCTTT,CASKSGPDRATEAFF
TRBJ1-1,.,TRBV6-6,TRBD1,13,TGTGCCAGCACCCCGGACAGGGTGAAGGGAGCTTTCTTT,CASTPDRVKGAFF
TRBJ1-1,.,TRBV30,TRBD1,13,TGTGCCTGGAATAAAATAACAGGGGAAGAAGCTTTCTTT,CAWNKITGEEAFF
TRBJ2-7,.,TRBV5-1,.,16,TGCGCCAGCAGCTTGTTCCGGGAAGCCAAGTCCTACGAGCAGTACTTC,CASSLFREAKSYEQYF
TRBJ2-7,.,TRBV27,TRBD2,18,TGTGCCAGCAGTCCATTGCCCTTTTATAGCGGGAGGTCCTACGAGCAGTACTTC,CASSPLPFYSGRSYEQYF
TRBJ1-1,few,TRBV7-9,.,13,TGTGCCAGCAGCGCCGGGATGAACACTGAAGCTTTCTTT,CASSAGMNTEAFF
TRBJ2-7,.,TRBV2,.,13,TGTGCCAGCAACTCGGACTGGAACTACGAGCAGTACTTC,CASNSDWNYEQYF
TRBJ1-2,.,TRBV14,.,15,TGTGCCAGCAGCCAAAAACTGACTGTAAACTATGGCTACACCTTC,CASSQKLTVNYGYTF
TRBJ2-1,.,TRBV7-2,TRBD2,15,TGTGCCAGCAGTTCCCGCGTGGGGGGGAGCCATGAGCAGTTCTTC,CASSSRVGGSHEQFF
TRBJ2-1,.,TRBV6-5,.,15,TGTGCCAGCAGTTTGGTGACAGGCACCTACAATGAGCAGTTCTTC,CASSLVTGTYNEQFF
TRBJ2-2,.,TRBV18,TRBD1,16,TGTGCCAGCTCGCTCGGACAGGGGGCGAACACCGGGGAGCTGTTTTTT,CASSLGQGANTGELFF
TRBJ1-1,.,TRBV10-2,TRBD1,13,TGCGCCAGCCGCAGGGGGCTGAACACTGAAGCTTTCTTT,CASRRGLNTEAFF
TRBJ1-4,.,TRBV18,.,14,TGTGCCAGCTCACCGTACGGATCAGGGCAGAAACTGTTTTTT,CASSPYGSGQKLFF
TRBJ1-1,once,TRBV5-6,.,13,TGTGCCAGCAGCTTAAGACAGGTACCTGAAGCTTTCTTT,CASSLRQVPEAFF
TRBJ2-7,.,TRBV29-1,.,16,TGCAGCGTTGCCGGTCAGAAGGACAGCAACCTCTACGAGCAGTACTTC,CSVAGQKDSNLYEQYF
TRBJ1-2,.,TRBV6-1,TRBD1,17,TGTGCCAGCAGTGGGTACAGGGGCGGTGGACCTAACTATGGCTACACCTTC,CASSGYRGGGPNYGYTF
TRBJ2-1,.,TRBV5-1,TRBD2,15,TGCGCCAGCAGCTTCGAACTAGCGGGGTACAATGAGCAGTTCTTC,CASSFELAGYNEQFF
TRBJ1-6,.,TRBV7-6,TRBD1,15,TGTGCCAGCAGCTTTATGACAGGGGCCCATTCACCCCTCCACTTT,CASSFMTGAHSPLHF
TRBJ2-1,.,TRBV11-2,TRBD2,17,TGTGCCAGCAGCCCAATCTCCGGGACTAGTGGCTACAATGAGCAGTTCTTC,CASSPISGTSGYNEQFF
TRBJ2-7,.,TRBV27,.,16,TGTGCCAATTCGATTGAGCCCGAGACAGGATCCTACGAGCAGTACTTC,CANSIEPETGSYEQYF
TRBJ2-1,.,TRBV7-9,.,13,TGTGCCAGCAGTCAGATCCCCCACAATGAGCAGTTCTTC,CASSQIPHNEQFF
TRBJ1-2,.,TRBV7-9,TRBD1,17,TGTTCCAGCAGCTTAGCGCTAATTGGGGACAGAGAGTCTGGCTACACCTTC,CSSSLALIGDRESGYTF
TRBJ2-1,.,TRBV19,.,13,TGTGCCAGTAGTCCCGATCTAGCTACTGAGCAGTTCTTC,CASSPDLATEQFF
TRBJ1-2,.,TRBV6-1,TRBD1,14,TGTGCCAGCAGTGAAGAGGACAGGGTGGGTGGCTACACCTTC,CASSEEDRVGGYTF
TRBJ2-3,.,TRBV7-6,TRBD2,17,TGTGCCAGCAGCCCACGGACTAGCGGCCGCACAGCAGATACGCAGTATTTT,CASSPRTSGRTADTQYF
TRBJ1-1,.,TRBV7-9,.,11,TGTGCCAGCAGCTCTAGTCCTGAAGCTTTCTTT,CASSSSPEAFF
TRBJ2-4,.,TRBV6-6,TRBD2,16,TGTGCCAGCAGCCGGACTAGCGGGTTAGCCAAAAACATTCAGTACTTC,CASSRTSGLAKNIQYF
TRBJ1-4,.,TRBV27,TRBD1,15,TGTGCCAGCAGTGCCCACAGGGGGACTAATGAAAAACTGTTTTTT,CASSAHRGTNEKLFF
TRBJ1-1,.,TRBV15,.,12,TGTGCCACCAGTCAGGGGAACACTGAAGCTTTCTTT,CATSQGNTEAFF
TRBJ1-6,.,TRBV4-1,.,15,TGCGCCAGCGGACCGGGCCCAGATAGGGGATCACCCCTCCACTTT,CASGPGPDRGSPLHF
TRBJ2-7,.,TRBV13,.,16,TGTGCCAGCAGCAAGGTGGGGCGGACCTTCTCCTACGAGCAGTACTTC,CASSKVGRTFSYEQYF
TRBJ1-1,.,TRBV7-9,TRBD1,15,TGTGCCAGCAGCGACCCGGGACAGGGGCCCCACAAAGCTTTCTTT,CASSDPGQGPHKAFF
TRBJ1-2,.,TRBV7-9,TRBD1,18,TGTGCCAGCAGCTTAGGGCCCGGGACAGGGGGGCCTAACTATGGCTACACCTTC,CASSLGPGTGGPNYGYTF
TRBJ1-1,.,TRBV6-5,.,14,TGTGCCAGCGGCTGGGGGGGAGAGGTCACTGAAGCTTTCTTT,CASGWGGEVTEAFF
TRBJ1-2,.,TRBV4-2,.,13,TGTGCCAGCAGCCAAGATTTGCTATATGGCTACACCTTC,CASSQDLLYGYTF
TRBJ1-4,.,TRBV4-2,.,16,TGTGCCAGCAGCCAAGATGGGGGAGGCTCGAATGAAAAACTGTTTTTT,CASSQDGGGSNEKLFF
TRBJ1-5,.,TRBV6-1,.,20,TGTGCCAGCAGTGCGAACCGAGGGACGGGGGGTCAATATAGCAATCAGCCCCAGCATTTT,CASSANRGTGGQYSNQPQHF
TRBJ2-7,.,TRBV6-1,.,14,TGTGCCAGCAGTAGGACTGCAGTAGTGTACGAGCAGTACTTC,CASSRTAVVYEQYF
TRBJ1-2,.,TRBV9,TRBD1,15,TGTGCCAGCAGCGGAACTCAGGGGGGCGGCTATGGCTACACCTTC,CASSGTQGGGYGYTF
TRBJ1-1,.,TRBV9,.,14,TGTGCCAGCAGCGGGGGAGGACTGAACACTGAAGCTTTCTTT,CASSGGGLNTEAFF
TRBJ2-3,.,TRBV4-1,TRBD2,16,TGCGCCAGCAGCCAAAGCGGGAGCTCTAGCACAGATACGCAGTATTTT,CASSQSGSSSTDTQYF
TRBJ2-1,.,TRBV9,.,15,TGTGCCAGCAGCGCCTCTCCGGGGTCATACAATGAGCAGTTCTTC,CASSASPGSYNEQFF
TRBJ2-7,.,TRBV6-5,.,13,TGTGCCAGCAGGCGACTAGAGAGGAACGAGCAGTACTTC,CASRRLERNEQYF
TRBJ1-1,.,TRBV6-5,.,12,TGTGCCAGCAGTTACTCGGCCACTGAAGCTTTCTTT,CASSYSATEAFF
TRBJ1-3,.,TRBV5-4,.,13,TGTGCCACCCTGGAGATCTCTGGAAACACCATATATTTT,CATLEISGNTIYF
TRBJ2-7,.,TRBV9,.,14,TGTGCCAGCAGCGTAGGTCTAGCTGACTACGAGCAGTACTTC,CASSVGLADYEQYF
TRBJ2-3,.,TRBV5-1,TRBD2,16,TGCGCCAGCAGCCAGATAGCGGGGGGCGCCACAGATACGCAGTATTTT,CASSQIAGGATDTQYF
TRBJ2-3,.,TRBV4-1,.,14,TGCGCCAGCAGCCAAGGTCGAGGGTGGGATACGCAGTATTTT,CASSQGRGWDTQYF
TRBJ1-1,.,TRBV4-2,.,13,TGTGCCAGCGGCCATACATTGAACACTGAAGCTTTCTTT,CASGHTLNTEAFF